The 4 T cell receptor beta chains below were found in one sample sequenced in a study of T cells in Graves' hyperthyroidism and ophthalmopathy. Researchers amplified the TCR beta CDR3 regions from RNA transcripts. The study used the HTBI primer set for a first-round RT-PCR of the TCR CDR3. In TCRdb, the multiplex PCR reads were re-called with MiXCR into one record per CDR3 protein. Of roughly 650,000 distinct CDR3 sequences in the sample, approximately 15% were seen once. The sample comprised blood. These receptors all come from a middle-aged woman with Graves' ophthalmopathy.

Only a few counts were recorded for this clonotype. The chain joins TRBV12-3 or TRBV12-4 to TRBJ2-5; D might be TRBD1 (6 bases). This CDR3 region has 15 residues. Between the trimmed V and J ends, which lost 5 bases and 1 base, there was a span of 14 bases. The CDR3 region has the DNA TGTGCCAGCAGTAAAACAGGGACCCCCCAAGAGACCCAGTACTTC. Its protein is CASSKTGTPQETQYF.

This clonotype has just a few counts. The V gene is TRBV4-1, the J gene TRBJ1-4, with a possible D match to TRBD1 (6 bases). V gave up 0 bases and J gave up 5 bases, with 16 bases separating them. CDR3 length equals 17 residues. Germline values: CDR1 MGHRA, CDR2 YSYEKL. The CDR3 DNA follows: TGCGCCAGCAGCCAAGAATACCATGGACAGAGCAATGAAAAACTGTTTTTT. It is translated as CASSQEYHGQSNEKLFF.

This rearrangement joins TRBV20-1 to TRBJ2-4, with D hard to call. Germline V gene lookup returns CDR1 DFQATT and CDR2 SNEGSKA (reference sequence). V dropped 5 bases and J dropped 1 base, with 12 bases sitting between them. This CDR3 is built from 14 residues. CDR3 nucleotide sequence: TGCAGTGCTCCGTTAAAGGGTGCCAAAAACATTCAGTACTTC. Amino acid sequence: CSAPLKGAKNIQYF.

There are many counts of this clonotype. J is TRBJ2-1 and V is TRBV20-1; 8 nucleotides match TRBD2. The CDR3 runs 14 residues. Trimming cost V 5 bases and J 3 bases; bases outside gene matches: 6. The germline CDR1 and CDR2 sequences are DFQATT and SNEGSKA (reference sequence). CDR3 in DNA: TGCAGTGCTCTCAAGCTAGCGGGCTACAATGAGCAGTTCTTC. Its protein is CSALKLAGYNEQFF.